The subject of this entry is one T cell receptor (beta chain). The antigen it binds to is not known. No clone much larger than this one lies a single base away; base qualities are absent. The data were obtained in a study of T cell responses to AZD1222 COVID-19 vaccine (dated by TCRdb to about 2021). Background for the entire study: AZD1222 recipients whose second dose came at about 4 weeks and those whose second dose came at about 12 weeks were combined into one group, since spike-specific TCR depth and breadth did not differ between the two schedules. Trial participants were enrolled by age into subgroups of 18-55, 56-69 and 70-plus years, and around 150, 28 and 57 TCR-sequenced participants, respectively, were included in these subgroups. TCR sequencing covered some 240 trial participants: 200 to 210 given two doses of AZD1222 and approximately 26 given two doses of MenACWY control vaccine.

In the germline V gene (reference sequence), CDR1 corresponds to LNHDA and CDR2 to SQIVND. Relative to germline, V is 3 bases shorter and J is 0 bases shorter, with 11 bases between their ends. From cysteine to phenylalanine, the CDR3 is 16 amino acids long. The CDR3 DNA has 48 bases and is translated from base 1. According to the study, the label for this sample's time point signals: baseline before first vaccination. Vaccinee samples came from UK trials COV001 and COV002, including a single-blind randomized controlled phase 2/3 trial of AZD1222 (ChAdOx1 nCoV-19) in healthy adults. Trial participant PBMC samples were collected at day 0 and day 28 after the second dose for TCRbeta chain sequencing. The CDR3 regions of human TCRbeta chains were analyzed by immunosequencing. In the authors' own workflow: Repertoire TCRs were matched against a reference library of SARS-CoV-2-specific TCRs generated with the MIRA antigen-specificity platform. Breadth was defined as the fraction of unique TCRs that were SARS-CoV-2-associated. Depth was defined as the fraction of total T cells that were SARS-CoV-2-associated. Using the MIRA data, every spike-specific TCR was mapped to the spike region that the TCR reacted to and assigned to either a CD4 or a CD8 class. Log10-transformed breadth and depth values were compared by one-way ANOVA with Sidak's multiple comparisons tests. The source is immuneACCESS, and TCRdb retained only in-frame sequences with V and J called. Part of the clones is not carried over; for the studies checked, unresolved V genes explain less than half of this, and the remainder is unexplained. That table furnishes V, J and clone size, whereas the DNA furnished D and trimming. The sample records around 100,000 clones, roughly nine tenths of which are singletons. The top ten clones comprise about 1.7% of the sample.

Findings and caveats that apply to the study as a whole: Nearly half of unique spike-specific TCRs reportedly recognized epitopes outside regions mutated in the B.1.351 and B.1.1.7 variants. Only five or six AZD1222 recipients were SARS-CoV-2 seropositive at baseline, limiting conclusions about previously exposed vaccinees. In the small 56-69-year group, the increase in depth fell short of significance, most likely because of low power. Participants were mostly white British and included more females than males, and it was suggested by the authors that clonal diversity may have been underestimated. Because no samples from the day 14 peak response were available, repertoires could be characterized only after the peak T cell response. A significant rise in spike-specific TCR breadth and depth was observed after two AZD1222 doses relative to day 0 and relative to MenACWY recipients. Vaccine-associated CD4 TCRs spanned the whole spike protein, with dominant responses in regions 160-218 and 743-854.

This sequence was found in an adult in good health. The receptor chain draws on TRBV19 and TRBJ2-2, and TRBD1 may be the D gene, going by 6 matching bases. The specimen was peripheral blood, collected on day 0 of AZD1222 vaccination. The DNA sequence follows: TGTGCCAGTAGTATCAGACAGGTCACGAACACCGGGGAGCTGTTTTTT. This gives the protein CASSIRQVTNTGELFF.